The present T cell receptor (beta chain) was sequenced within a study of blood T cell repertoires in COVID-19. Study-wide background: Donors in the United States, Italy and Spain gave samples during acute or convalescent COVID-19.

Trimming shortened V by 3 bases and J by 7 bases, and 21 bases separated the two germline ends. The CDR3 contains 16 residues. The V gene's germline CDR1 is LNHDA and CDR2 SQIVND (reference sequence). Original data processing: Reference gene primer amplification yielded estimated nucleated cell counts. Generated by immunoSEQ multiplex PCR, the TCRdb table keeps only in-frame clones and is missing some. V, J and clone size derive from that table, while D and trimming were established from the DNA sequence. The data contain 150,000 to 200,000 clones, 75% to 85% of them singletons. The specimen sequenced was peripheral blood. The V and J genes are TRBV19 and TRBJ1-2, with D maybe TRBD1 (6 bases). The TCR comes from a woman of 80 years or more with COVID-19, enrolled during active disease. The CDR3, as DNA: TGTGCCAGTAGTATCCCCGGGGGGCCCTTAAGGTTTGGCTACACCTTC. Amino acid sequence: CASSIPGGPLRFGYTF.